A selection of T cell receptor beta chains follows, all from one sample in a study of shared clonotypes between healthy human individuals. TCRdb's copy holds only in-frame clones and misses some; the assay was immunoSEQ multiplex PCR. This table holds about 2.4 million clones, more than 90% found once. The sequenced material came from naive CD4+ T cells sorted from blood. The receptors here all came from a man in his late teens or twenties in good health. Both conserved end residues are part of each CDR3. Fields, in order: D gene, V gene, clone size, J gene, CDR3 DNA, CDR3 protein. D genes are given only for firm matches. Size values are once, few and many counts, or a class for expanded clones, and some rows have none.

d_call: .; v_call: TRBV7-9; clone_size: .; j_call: TRBJ2-5; cdr3_nt: TGTGCCAGCAGCTTAGGCCTAATCGGGGGGCTACAAGAGACCCAGTACTTC; cdr3_aa: CASSLGLIGGLQETQYF
d_call: TRBD1; v_call: TRBV27; clone_size: .; j_call: TRBJ2-2; cdr3_nt: TGTGCCAGCAGCCATTCCGGGACAGATAACACCGGGGAGCTGTTTTTT; cdr3_aa: CASSHSGTDNTGELFF
d_call: TRBD2; v_call: TRBV4-2; clone_size: .; j_call: TRBJ2-1; cdr3_nt: TGTGCCAGCAGCCAAGAACTAAGCGGGGGCTCCTACAATGAGCAGTTCTTC; cdr3_aa: CASSQELSGGSYNEQFF
d_call: .; v_call: TRBV5-1; clone_size: .; j_call: TRBJ2-7; cdr3_nt: TGCGCCAGCAGCATTGGACCCAGCGAGCAGTACTTC; cdr3_aa: CASSIGPSEQYF
d_call: .; v_call: TRBV11-2; clone_size: .; j_call: TRBJ2-2; cdr3_nt: TGTGCCAGCAGCTTACTGTTAGCCGACACCGGGGAGCTGTTTTTT; cdr3_aa: CASSLLLADTGELFF
d_call: .; v_call: TRBV18; clone_size: .; j_call: TRBJ2-4; cdr3_nt: TGTGCCAGCTCACCAGGAAGAACGGCCCAAAACATTCAGTACTTC; cdr3_aa: CASSPGRTAQNIQYF
d_call: .; v_call: TRBV18; clone_size: once; j_call: TRBJ2-6; cdr3_nt: TGTGCCAGCTCACCACTTCCCCTTTCTGGGGCCAACGTCCTGACTTTC; cdr3_aa: CASSPLPLSGANVLTF
d_call: .; v_call: TRBV19; clone_size: .; j_call: TRBJ1-4; cdr3_nt: TGTGCCAGTAGTGTGACAGCAGCAAATGAAAAACTGTTTTTT; cdr3_aa: CASSVTAANEKLFF
d_call: .; v_call: TRBV10-3; clone_size: .; j_call: TRBJ2-5; cdr3_nt: TGTGCCATCTCCGGGGCAGGGGGGTACCAAGAGACCCAGTACTTC; cdr3_aa: CAISGAGGYQETQYF
d_call: TRBD1; v_call: TRBV19; clone_size: .; j_call: TRBJ1-2; cdr3_nt: TGTGCCAGTAGATCGGGGACAGTGATCTACACCTTC; cdr3_aa: CASRSGTVIYTF
d_call: .; v_call: TRBV30; clone_size: .; j_call: TRBJ1-6; cdr3_nt: TGTGCCTGGAGTGTCCGGGTGGGGGATTCACCCCTCCACTTT; cdr3_aa: CAWSVRVGDSPLHF
d_call: .; v_call: TRBV20-1; clone_size: .; j_call: TRBJ1-4; cdr3_nt: TGCAGTGCTCTGAATGAAAAACTGTTTTTT; cdr3_aa: CSALNEKLFF
d_call: .; v_call: TRBV27; clone_size: .; j_call: TRBJ2-3; cdr3_nt: TGTGCCAGCAGCTTTTCGGAAACTAGCACAGATACGCAGTATTTT; cdr3_aa: CASSFSETSTDTQYF
d_call: .; v_call: TRBV10-3; clone_size: .; j_call: TRBJ2-7; cdr3_nt: TGTGCCATCAGTGAGTCCGGCGCAGGTCTCTACGAGCAGTACTTC; cdr3_aa: CAISESGAGLYEQYF
d_call: TRBD2; v_call: TRBV30; clone_size: .; j_call: TRBJ2-3; cdr3_nt: TGTGCCTGGAGTGTAGACTCCGGGAGGGCCACGCGTTCGAGCACAGATACGCAGTATTTT; cdr3_aa: CAWSVDSGRATRSSTDTQYF
d_call: .; v_call: TRBV2; clone_size: .; j_call: TRBJ1-5; cdr3_nt: TGTGCCAGCAGTACGGATAGAAATCAGCCCCAGCATTTT; cdr3_aa: CASSTDRNQPQHF
d_call: .; v_call: TRBV19; clone_size: few; j_call: TRBJ2-2; cdr3_nt: TGTGCCAGTAGTATCCGGACAGTTGTGAACACCGGGGAGCTGTTTTTT; cdr3_aa: CASSIRTVVNTGELFF
d_call: TRBD1; v_call: TRBV5-4; clone_size: .; j_call: TRBJ1-2; cdr3_nt: TGTGCCAGCAGCTCCGGGACAGGAGTCTATGGCTACACCTTC; cdr3_aa: CASSSGTGVYGYTF
d_call: .; v_call: TRBV7-8; clone_size: .; j_call: TRBJ2-5; cdr3_nt: TGTGCCAGCAGCCCTCAGGCAGCGGTCCAAGAGACCCAGTACTTC; cdr3_aa: CASSPQAAVQETQYF
d_call: TRBD1; v_call: TRBV6-5; clone_size: once; j_call: TRBJ1-2; cdr3_nt: TGTGCCAGCAGGAGGGACAGGGACTATGGCTACACCTTC; cdr3_aa: CASRRDRDYGYTF
d_call: TRBD1; v_call: TRBV7-9; clone_size: .; j_call: TRBJ2-5; cdr3_nt: TGTGCCAGCAGCTTCCCGGGACAGGGGCAAGAGACCCAGTACTTC; cdr3_aa: CASSFPGQGQETQYF
d_call: .; v_call: TRBV6-5; clone_size: .; j_call: TRBJ1-5; cdr3_nt: TGTGCCAGCAGTTACGTTGGACAGAATCAGCCCCAGCATTTT; cdr3_aa: CASSYVGQNQPQHF
d_call: .; v_call: TRBV11-2; clone_size: .; j_call: TRBJ1-5; cdr3_nt: TGTGCCAGCAGCTTAGGACCCCCTAGCCAGCCCCAGCATTTT; cdr3_aa: CASSLGPPSQPQHF
d_call: .; v_call: TRBV9; clone_size: .; j_call: TRBJ1-1; cdr3_nt: TGTGCCAGCAGCGTAGGAGGGGACACTGAAGCTTTCTTT; cdr3_aa: CASSVGGDTEAFF
d_call: .; v_call: TRBV19; clone_size: .; j_call: TRBJ1-5; cdr3_nt: TGTGCCAGTAGTATCTTTGTCAGGGAGGGTGATCAGCCCCAGCATTTT; cdr3_aa: CASSIFVREGDQPQHF
d_call: TRBD2; v_call: TRBV5-8; clone_size: .; j_call: TRBJ2-7; cdr3_nt: TGTGCCAGCAGGGCAGGGGCGGGAGGAGGAGAGCAGTACTTC; cdr3_aa: CASRAGAGGGEQYF
d_call: .; v_call: TRBV5-1; clone_size: once; j_call: TRBJ2-1; cdr3_nt: TGCGCCAGCAGCTTACCCAGTACCTACAATGAGCAGTTCTTC; cdr3_aa: CASSLPSTYNEQFF
d_call: TRBD2; v_call: TRBV19; clone_size: .; j_call: TRBJ2-1; cdr3_nt: TGTGCCAGTAGCCGGACTAGCGGGAGCTCCTACAATGAGCAGTTCTTC; cdr3_aa: CASSRTSGSSYNEQFF
d_call: .; v_call: TRBV6-5; clone_size: .; j_call: TRBJ1-3; cdr3_nt: TGTGCCAGCAAAATAGGGGGAAACACCATATATTTT; cdr3_aa: CASKIGGNTIYF
d_call: .; v_call: TRBV6-6; clone_size: .; j_call: TRBJ2-7; cdr3_nt: TGTGCCAGCAGTTCGCTCTTGGGGGCGCGCTCTAAGCAGTACTTC; cdr3_aa: CASSSLLGARSKQYF
d_call: .; v_call: TRBV9; clone_size: .; j_call: TRBJ2-7; cdr3_nt: TGTGCCAGCAGCGCACCTAGCCGACAAGAGCAGTACTTC; cdr3_aa: CASSAPSRQEQYF
d_call: .; v_call: TRBV20-1; clone_size: .; j_call: TRBJ2-7; cdr3_nt: TGCAGTGCCCATGTCAGAGAGCAGTACTTC; cdr3_aa: CSAHVREQYF
d_call: .; v_call: TRBV21-1; clone_size: .; j_call: TRBJ2-5; cdr3_nt: TGTGCCGGTAAGGACCTCCTCGCAGAGACCCAGTACTTC; cdr3_aa: CAGKDLLAETQYF
d_call: .; v_call: TRBV7-9; clone_size: .; j_call: TRBJ1-1; cdr3_nt: TGTGCCAGCAGCCCGACCAGGACCAACACTGAAGCTTTCTTT; cdr3_aa: CASSPTRTNTEAFF
d_call: .; v_call: TRBV5-1; clone_size: .; j_call: TRBJ1-3; cdr3_nt: TGCGCCAGCAGCTTACAGGGCGCTGGAAACACCATATATTTT; cdr3_aa: CASSLQGAGNTIYF
d_call: .; v_call: TRBV9; clone_size: .; j_call: TRBJ2-5; cdr3_nt: TGTGCCAGCAGCGTAGCGAGGGGCACAGAGACCCAGTACTTC; cdr3_aa: CASSVARGTETQYF
d_call: .; v_call: TRBV18; clone_size: .; j_call: TRBJ2-2; cdr3_nt: TGTGCCAGCTCCCCAAGAGGGCCCGGGGAGCTGTTTTTT; cdr3_aa: CASSPRGPGELFF
d_call: .; v_call: TRBV4-3; clone_size: .; j_call: TRBJ2-1; cdr3_nt: TGCGCCAGCAGCCAAGCCGGTACAGGGAATGAGCAGTTCTTC; cdr3_aa: CASSQAGTGNEQFF
d_call: TRBD1; v_call: TRBV5-6; clone_size: .; j_call: TRBJ2-5; cdr3_nt: TGTGCCAGCAGCTTGGGGCCAGGGGGCATCCAAGAGACCCAGTACTTC; cdr3_aa: CASSLGPGGIQETQYF
d_call: TRBD2; v_call: TRBV5-1; clone_size: .; j_call: TRBJ2-2; cdr3_nt: TGCGCCAGCAGCCCCCGGACTAGCGGGGGAGACACCGGGGAGCTGTTTTTT; cdr3_aa: CASSPRTSGGDTGELFF
d_call: .; v_call: TRBV5-1; clone_size: .; j_call: TRBJ1-3; cdr3_nt: TGCGCCAGCAGCTTGGCATTCGCTCCCGGCCACACCATATATTTT; cdr3_aa: CASSLAFAPGHTIYF
d_call: TRBD1; v_call: TRBV9; clone_size: .; j_call: TRBJ2-3; cdr3_nt: TGTGCCAGCAGCGACGGACAGGGGGCAAATACGCAGTATTTT; cdr3_aa: CASSDGQGANTQYF
d_call: TRBD1; v_call: TRBV9; clone_size: .; j_call: TRBJ1-5; cdr3_nt: TGTGCCAGCAGCGCAGGAGGGGGCGCGGACAATCAGCCCCAGCATTTT; cdr3_aa: CASSAGGGADNQPQHF
d_call: .; v_call: TRBV6-4; clone_size: .; j_call: TRBJ2-3; cdr3_nt: TGTGCCAGCAGTGACTCGGGCCAGAGGTATTTT; cdr3_aa: CASSDSGQRYF
d_call: TRBD1; v_call: TRBV6-6; clone_size: .; j_call: TRBJ1-2; cdr3_nt: TGTGCCAGCAGGAACCCTGGACAGGGGACCAACTATGGCTACACCTTC; cdr3_aa: CASRNPGQGTNYGYTF
d_call: TRBD1; v_call: TRBV2; clone_size: .; j_call: TRBJ2-4; cdr3_nt: TGTGCCAGCAGTGAAGGGACAGGGGGCAAAAACATTCAGTACTTC; cdr3_aa: CASSEGTGGKNIQYF
d_call: TRBD1; v_call: TRBV4-1; clone_size: .; j_call: TRBJ1-5; cdr3_nt: TGCGCCAGCAGCACAGGGGATAGCAATCAGCCCCAGCATTTT; cdr3_aa: CASSTGDSNQPQHF
d_call: TRBD1; v_call: TRBV7-9; clone_size: .; j_call: TRBJ1-6; cdr3_nt: TGTGCCAGCAGCCTCCCAGGGGGTTCACCCCTCCACTTT; cdr3_aa: CASSLPGGSPLHF
d_call: .; v_call: TRBV6-1; clone_size: .; j_call: TRBJ1-2; cdr3_nt: TGTGCCAGCAGTGAATCTGGTCTTGGCTACACCTTC; cdr3_aa: CASSESGLGYTF
d_call: TRBD1; v_call: TRBV5-1; clone_size: .; j_call: TRBJ1-2; cdr3_nt: TGCGCCAGCAGCTTCCGGGACAGCTATGGCTACACCTTC; cdr3_aa: CASSFRDSYGYTF
d_call: .; v_call: TRBV5-6; clone_size: .; j_call: TRBJ2-7; cdr3_nt: TGTGCCAGCAGCCCAATCCAGGGGGGGCGCTCCTACGAGCAGTACTTC; cdr3_aa: CASSPIQGGRSYEQYF
d_call: .; v_call: TRBV6-5; clone_size: .; j_call: TRBJ2-3; cdr3_nt: TGTGCCAGCAGTTACAACCGGGGAAGCACAGATACGCAGTATTTT; cdr3_aa: CASSYNRGSTDTQYF
d_call: .; v_call: TRBV6-5; clone_size: .; j_call: TRBJ2-1; cdr3_nt: TGTGCCAGCGGGGGACTGGGCTCCTACAATGAGCAGTTCTTC; cdr3_aa: CASGGLGSYNEQFF
d_call: TRBD1; v_call: TRBV5-4; clone_size: .; j_call: TRBJ2-5; cdr3_nt: TGTGCCAGCAGCTTGGGAGGGACAGGGCGCCAGACCCAGTACTTC; cdr3_aa: CASSLGGTGRQTQYF
d_call: .; v_call: TRBV30; clone_size: .; j_call: TRBJ1-2; cdr3_nt: TGTGCCTGGAGGGGGGGCGGTTCCCACTTCTATGGCTACACCTTC; cdr3_aa: CAWRGGGSHFYGYTF
d_call: .; v_call: TRBV5-4; clone_size: .; j_call: TRBJ2-2; cdr3_nt: TGTGCCAGCAGCTTACAGCGGGCTTCGAACACCGGGGAGCTGTTTTTT; cdr3_aa: CASSLQRASNTGELFF
d_call: TRBD2; v_call: TRBV9; clone_size: .; j_call: TRBJ2-1; cdr3_nt: TGTGCCAGCAGCGTATCGGGGGGGAGCTCCTACAATGAGCAGTTCTTC; cdr3_aa: CASSVSGGSSYNEQFF
d_call: TRBD1; v_call: TRBV18; clone_size: .; j_call: TRBJ1-1; cdr3_nt: TGTGCCAGCTCACAGACAGGGGGGAACACTGAAGCTTTCTTT; cdr3_aa: CASSQTGGNTEAFF